This T cell receptor beta chain was identified during a study of cytomegalovirus exposure and HLA in healthy donors. Assay: immunoSEQ multiplex PCR; the TCRdb copy retains only in-frame clones and omits some. The repertoire holds about 180,000 clones, with just under 90% as singletons. After removal of 1 base from V and 5 bases from J, the junction contained 6 bases not matched to a gene. The CDR3 runs to 15 residues. CDR1 and CDR2 from the germline V gene are SSHAT and FNYEAQ (reference sequence). The sample was PBMCs. This rearrangement joins TRBV7-7 to TRBJ2-5; 8 nucleotides match TRBD1. The clonotype was recovered from a woman in her twenties or thirties in good health and CMV-seronegative. The DNA for the CDR3 is TGTGCCAGCAGCTTAGTGGCAGGGGACAGGGAGACCCAGTACTTC. Translating gives CASSLVAGDRETQYF.